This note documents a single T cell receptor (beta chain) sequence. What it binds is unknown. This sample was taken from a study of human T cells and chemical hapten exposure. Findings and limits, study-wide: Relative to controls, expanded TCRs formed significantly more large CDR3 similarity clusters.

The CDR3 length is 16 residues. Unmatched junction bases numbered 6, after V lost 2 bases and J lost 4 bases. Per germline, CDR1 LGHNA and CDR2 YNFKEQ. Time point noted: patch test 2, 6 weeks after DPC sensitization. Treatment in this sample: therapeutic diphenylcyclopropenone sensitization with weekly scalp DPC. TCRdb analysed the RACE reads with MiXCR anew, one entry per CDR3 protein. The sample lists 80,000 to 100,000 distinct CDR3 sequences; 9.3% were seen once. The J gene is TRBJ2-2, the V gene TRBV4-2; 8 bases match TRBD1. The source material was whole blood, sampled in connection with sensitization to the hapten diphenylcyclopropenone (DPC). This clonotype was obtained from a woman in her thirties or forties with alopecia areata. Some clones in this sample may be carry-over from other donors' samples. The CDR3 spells CASSQPGGQGTGELFF. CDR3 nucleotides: TGTGCCAGCAGCCAACCTGGCGGACAGGGCACCGGGGAGCTGTTTTTT.